This is a list of T cell receptor beta chains from one sample in a study of blood T cell repertoires in COVID-19. Here immunoSEQ multiplex PCR was the method, and the copy in TCRdb shows in-frame clones only, minus some. Of more than 350,000 clones in the sample, 80% to 90% were seen once. The material sequenced was PBMCs or T cells enriched from blood (not recorded which). All receptors come from a man younger than 35 who had recovered from COVID-19. Both conserved end residues are part of each CDR3. D genes are given only for firm matches. The listing skips clone size in some rows; elsewhere it reads once, few, many or a size class.

CASSQQGESTEAFF | TGCGCCAGCAGCCAGCAGGGGGAGAGCACTGAAGCTTTCTTT | TRBV5-1 | TRBD1 | - | TRBJ1-1
CASSDGLISTDTQYF | TGTGCCAGCAGTGATGGACTAATTAGCACAGATACGCAGTATTTT | TRBV6-1 | - | - | TRBJ2-3
CATSGLAGGTAYEQYF | TGTGCCACCTCGGGACTAGCGGGAGGGACGGCCTACGAGCAGTACTTC | TRBV19 | TRBD2 | - | TRBJ2-7
CASSVVGTGGINTEAFF | TGTGCCAGCAGCGTTGTTGGGACAGGGGGCATCAACACTGAAGCTTTCTTT | TRBV9 | TRBD1 | once | TRBJ1-1
CASSQKGGGLYNEQFF | TGCGCCAGCAGCCAAAAAGGAGGGGGCCTCTACAATGAGCAGTTCTTC | TRBV4-1 | - | - | TRBJ2-1
CASSLAPGGSSSYEQYF | TGTGCCAGCAGCTTGGCCCCCGGGGGTTCGAGCTCCTACGAGCAGTACTTC | TRBV5-4 | - | - | TRBJ2-7
CASSAPGVAKNIQYF | TGTGCCAGCAGCGCTCCGGGGGTGGCCAAAAACATTCAGTACTTC | TRBV7-9 | - | - | TRBJ2-4
CASSRSELTQETQYF | TGTGCCAGCAGCCGGTCGGAGCTAACACAAGAGACCCAGTACTTC | TRBV6-5 | - | - | TRBJ2-5
CASSPIDRGEAFF | TGTGCCAGCTCACCAATTGACAGGGGTGAAGCTTTCTTT | TRBV18 | TRBD1 | - | TRBJ1-1
CASSQVGFRANEQFF | TGTGCCAGCAGCCAAGTTGGGTTCAGGGCCAATGAGCAGTTCTTC | TRBV3-1/TRBV3-2 | - | - | TRBJ2-1
CASSLGPNNEQFF | TGTGCCAGCAGCTTAGGGCCGAACAATGAGCAGTTCTTC | TRBV11-3 | - | once | TRBJ2-1
CASSMGGWGLETQYF | TGTGCCAGTAGTATGGGAGGTTGGGGATTAGAGACCCAGTACTTC | TRBV19 | - | - | TRBJ2-5
CASSPLGEAKEGRGLHF | TGTGCCAGCTCACCTCTTGGGGAGGCCAAAGAGGGCCGCGGTCTGCATTTT | TRBV18 | - | - | TRBJ1-5
CASSPRDRHTGELFF | TGTGCCAGCAGTCCCAGGGACAGACACACCGGGGAGCTGTTTTTT | TRBV28 | TRBD1 | - | TRBJ2-2
CASRLAANNEQFF | TGCGCCTCACGACTAGCTGCTAACAATGAGCAGTTCTTC | TRBV23-1 | TRBD2 | - | TRBJ2-1
CASSPENYEQYF | TGCGCCAGCAGCCCAGAAAACTACGAGCAGTACTTC | TRBV5-1 | - | - | TRBJ2-7
CASSPPGLAGVGELFF | TGTGCCAGCAGCCCCCCGGGACTAGCGGGAGTCGGGGAGCTGTTTTTT | TRBV7-2 | TRBD2 | - | TRBJ2-2
CASSPRAGGSYNEQFF | TGCGCCAGCAGCCCCCGGGCGGGGGGCTCCTACAATGAGCAGTTCTTC | TRBV4-3 | TRBD2 | - | TRBJ2-1
CASSDRYYEQYF | TGTGCCAGCAGTGACCGGTACTACGAGCAGTACTTC | TRBV2 | - | - | TRBJ2-7
CASSTGHNTEAFF | TGTGCCAGTAGTACGGGACACAACACTGAAGCTTTCTTT | TRBV19 | - | - | TRBJ1-1
CASSSGQGREAFF | TGTGCCAGCAGCTCGGGACAGGGGAGGGAAGCTTTCTTT | TRBV28 | TRBD1 | - | TRBJ1-1
CAISESVAGGYEQYF | TGTGCCATCAGTGAGTCCGTAGCGGGGGGTTACGAGCAGTACTTC | TRBV10-3 | TRBD2 | - | TRBJ2-7
CASSFSSTPSGEQFF | TGTGCCAGCAGTTTTTCCTCTACCCCTAGCGGGGAGCAGTTCTTC | TRBV6-6 | TRBD2 | few | TRBJ2-1
CASSVDIQETQYF | TGTGCCAGCAGCGTCGACATCCAAGAGACCCAGTACTTC | TRBV9 | - | - | TRBJ2-5
CASNNRVGTSGMGEQYF | TGTGCCAGCAACAATAGGGTCGGGACTAGCGGGATGGGCGAGCAGTACTTC | TRBV5-4 | TRBD2 | - | TRBJ2-7
CASSLNTGELFF | TGTGCCAGCAGCTTGAACACCGGGGAGCTGTTTTTT | TRBV12-3/TRBV12-4 | - | - | TRBJ2-2
CASRGLAGNTDTQYF | TGTGCCAGCAGGGGACTAGCGGGGAACACAGATACGCAGTATTTT | TRBV7-2 | TRBD2 | - | TRBJ2-3
CSASTTRRERSYEQYF | TGCAGTGCTAGTACTACGCGGCGGGAGCGTAGTTACGAGCAGTACTTC | TRBV20-1 | TRBD2 | - | TRBJ2-7
CASSGQGSYNEQFF | TGCGCCAGCAGCGGTCAGGGATCCTACAATGAGCAGTTCTTC | TRBV5-1 | - | - | TRBJ2-1
CASSLAYTGELFF | TGTGCCAGCAGTTTAGCGTACACCGGGGAGCTGTTTTTT | TRBV27 | - | - | TRBJ2-2
CSATGAEAFF | TGCAGTGCGACAGGGGCGGAAGCTTTCTTT | TRBV20-1 | TRBD1 | - | TRBJ1-1
CASSVVDSGVPYNEQFF | TGTGCCAGCAGCGTAGTGGATAGCGGGGTCCCCTACAATGAGCAGTTCTTC | TRBV9 | TRBD2 | once | TRBJ2-1
CASSSRGGTEAFF | TGTGCCAGCAGCTCCAGGGGCGGCACTGAAGCTTTCTTT | TRBV7-9 | - | - | TRBJ1-1
CASSYSGQGGYTF | TGTGCCAGCAGTTACTCAGGGCAGGGGGGCTACACCTTC | TRBV6-5 | - | - | TRBJ1-2
CASSPRTGGDGYTF | TGTGCCAGCAGCCCCCGGACAGGGGGGGATGGCTACACCTTC | TRBV7-2 | TRBD1 | few | TRBJ1-2
CASTWGGGVGGYTF | TGTGCCAGCACCTGGGGGGGCGGAGTGGGTGGCTACACCTTC | TRBV28 | - | - | TRBJ1-2
CAWSVPPWEGHNEQFF | TGTGCCTGGAGTGTACCCCCCTGGGAGGGCCATAATGAGCAGTTCTTC | TRBV30 | TRBD2 | - | TRBJ2-1
CASSQTGANIQYF | TGTGCCAGCAGCCAGACAGGGGCCAACATTCAGTACTTC | TRBV7-8 | TRBD1 | - | TRBJ2-4
CASSSRAGPTGELFF | TGTGCCAGCAGTTCGCGGGCCGGCCCCACCGGGGAGCTGTTTTTT | TRBV6-5 | - | - | TRBJ2-2
CASRSGGGYGYTF | TGTGCCAGCAGATCAGGGGGCGGCTATGGCTACACCTTC | TRBV6-5 | TRBD1 | - | TRBJ1-2
CANKGQMNTEAFF | TGTGCCAACAAGGGACAGATGAACACTGAAGCTTTCTTT | TRBV7-9 | TRBD1 | - | TRBJ1-1